Below are 17 T cell receptor beta chains sequenced from a single sample in a study of blood T cell repertoires in COVID-19 (dated by TCRdb to the early 2020s). The protocol used for the library was the immunoSEQ multiplex PCR assay. TCRdb provides this immuneACCESS table in a form limited to in-frame rearrangements. Some clones are lacking; in checked studies, under half of them reflect an unresolved V gene, and why the rest are absent is not known. For this sample there are 25,000 to 30,000 clones; around 74% appear just once. More than 7.5% of the sample goes to the ten largest clones. Sequences were obtained from peripheral blood. The receptors here all came from a woman between 70 and 85 years old with active or convalescent COVID-19.

The rearrangement joins TRBV13 to TRBJ2-3; 9 nucleotides agree with TRBD2. The junction had 6 bases not matched to a gene; V was cut back by 5 bases and J by 3 bases. This CDR3 region has 15 residues. Germline V gene sequence: CDR1 PRHDT, CDR2 FYEKMQ (reference sequence). The CDR3 region has the DNA TGTGCCAGCAGCCCGCGGGGGGGTCCAACAGATACGCAGTATTTT. Its protein product is CASSPRGGPTDTQYF.

V usage is TRBV7-2 and J usage is TRBJ2-7; 8 bases align to TRBD2. Per the germline V gene, CDR1 is SGHTA and CDR2 is FQGNSA. With V trimmed by 5 bases and J by 1 base, 4 bases remained unmatched. CDR3 length: 14 amino acids. The CDR3 sequence is CASSLERESYEQYF. CDR3 in DNA: TGTGCCAGCAGCCTGGAGCGGGAGTCCTACGAGCAGTACTTC.

The chain carries TRBV7-2 and TRBJ1-1; the D gene is possibly TRBD1 (5 bases). There are 13 residues in the CDR3. Per germline, CDR1 SGHTA and CDR2 FQGNSA. Between the trimmed V and J ends, which lost 0 bases and 11 bases, there was a span of 13 bases. This chain's CDR3 is CASSLADSVGAFF. The CDR3 nucleotides are TGTGCCAGCAGCTTAGCAGACAGCGTCGGCGCTTTCTTT.

The chain recombines TRBV7-2 with TRBJ1-5; tentatively, D is TRBD1 (6 bases). Germline V CDR1 and CDR2: SGHTA, FQGNSA. The CDR3 contains 13 residues. V was pared by 2 bases and J by 6 bases, with 8 bases between. The CDR3 sequence is CASSLTGSQPQHF. The CDR3 nucleotides read TGTGCCAGCAGCTTAACAGGGAGTCAGCCCCAGCATTTT.

The chain employs TRBV5-8 and TRBJ1-2, with 7 bases lining up with TRBD1. The CDR3 is made up of 17 amino acids. The germline V gene encodes CDR1 SGHTS and CDR2 YDEGEE. V shed 5 bases, J shed 2 bases, and the junction held 15 bases outside the gene matches. The CDR3 coding sequence is TGTGCCAGCAGGGCCCCCCTCACCAGGGGGAGGAACTATGGCTACACCTTC. This gives the protein CASRAPLTRGRNYGYTF.

This clone was seen a few times. The rearrangement uses TRBV7-3 and TRBJ2-5, with 9 bases lining up with TRBD1. After removal of 5 bases from V and 1 base from J, the junction contained 8 bases not matched to a gene. The CDR3 loop spans 16 amino acids. Germline V gene sequence: CDR1 SGHTA, CDR2 FQGTGA. The DNA of the CDR3 is TGTGCCAGCAGCACGGGACAGGGAGCGGGCCAAGAGACCCAGTACTTC. It is translated as CASSTGQGAGQETQYF.

This chain joins TRBV10-3 and TRBJ2-3; a possible D gene is TRBD2 (5 bases). The V gene's germline CDR1 is ENHRY and CDR2 SYGVKD. The V end lost 9 bases, the J end lost 2 bases, and 15 bases lay between the germline ends. The CDR3 runs 14 residues. CDR3 region: CAISAAAATDTQYF. The CDR3 nucleotides read TGTGCCATTTCAGCGGCCGCAGCCACAGATACGCAGTATTTT.

The chain uses TRBV4-3 and TRBJ2-1; 7 positions match TRBD2. The CDR3 runs to 17 residues. CDR1 is LGHNA, CDR2 YSLEER, per germline. Losses at the gene ends were 4 bases for V and 0 bases for J; bases not matched to a gene: 9. The CDR3 is CASSPRLALSSYNEQFF. Written as DNA, the CDR3 is TGCGCCAGCAGCCCTCGACTAGCCCTAAGCTCCTACAATGAGCAGTTCTTC.

This clone showed up just once. V gene TRBV4-3 combines with J gene TRBJ1-1; weak D call: TRBD1 (5 bases). Looked up from germline, CDR1 is LGHNA and CDR2 is YSLEER. Trimming left V 0 bases short and J 2 bases short, with 10 bases between. The CDR3 sequence is 15 residues long. The CDR3: CASSQDAQGNTEAFF. The CDR3 region has the DNA TGCGCCAGCAGCCAAGATGCTCAGGGAAACACTGAAGCTTTCTTT.

CDR3 DNA sequence: TGCGCCAGCAGCCAGTCTACGGGGGGGTATTACAATGAGCAGTTCTTC. This sequence encodes CASSQSTGGYYNEQFF. The chain recombines TRBV4-1 with TRBJ2-1; 8 positions match TRBD2. The CDR3 is 16 amino acids. Germline V gene lookup returns CDR1 MGHRA and CDR2 YSYEKL. J lost 4 bases, V lost 3 bases, and 8 bases had no gene match.

The chain uses TRBV18 and TRBJ2-5; TRBD2 agrees at 13 bases. Germline values: CDR1 KGHSH, CDR2 LQKENI. The CDR3 covers 14 residues. The V segment lost 3 bases and the J segment 10 bases; nucleotides outside the gene matches: 5. In nucleotides, the CDR3 is TGTGCCAGCTCACCCGGGACTAGCGGGGCCCACCAGTACTTC. It yields the protein CASSPGTSGAHQYF.

This chain joins TRBV13 and TRBJ1-1, with 7 nucleotides matching TRBD1. V was clipped by 5 bases and J by 1 base; unmatched bases: 10. This CDR3 comprises 16 residues. CDR1 is PRHDT and CDR2 is FYEKMQ in the germline V gene (reference sequence). This chain's CDR3 is CASSQPRTGENTEAFF. As DNA, the CDR3 is TGTGCCAGCAGCCAACCCCGGACAGGCGAGAACACTGAAGCTTTCTTT.

The V call is TRBV11-2, the J call TRBJ2-1, with D possibly being TRBD2 (6 bases). Trimming pared 5 bases from V and 2 bases from J, leaving 19 bases between. Germline assignment: CDR1 SGHAT and CDR2 FQNNGV. This CDR3 has 17 amino acids. CDR3 coding DNA: TGTGCCAGCAGCCCCCGGGGTAGCGGAGAGGCCTACAATGAGCAGTTCTTC. It specifies CASSPRGSGEAYNEQFF.

This clone appeared once. The chain is built from TRBV7-2 and TRBJ2-2; tentatively, D is TRBD1 (5 bases). The CDR3 is 15 residues long. V shed 5 bases and J shed 7 bases, with 17 bases lying between them. Germline CDR1 SGHTA, CDR2 FQGNSA. The CDR3 is CASSSRQMQNGELFF. CDR3 nucleotide sequence: TGTGCCAGCAGCAGTAGACAGATGCAGAACGGGGAGCTGTTTTTT.

This sequence joins TRBV12-5 and TRBJ1-6, with a weak D call TRBD1 (5 bases). V was shortened by 1 base and J by 6 bases, with 13 bases between the two germline ends. Germline lookup yields CDR1 LGHNT and CDR2 FRNRAP. The CDR3 length is 16 residues. This CDR3 is CASGLESDRFNSPLHF. The CDR3 bases are TGTGCTAGTGGTTTGGAATCCGACAGATTTAATTCACCCCTCCACTTT.

The chain has TRBV11-2 and TRBJ1-2, with D perhaps matching TRBD1 (5 bases). CDR1 SGHAT and CDR2 FQNNGV come from the germline V gene. The V and J ends lost 4 bases and 7 bases respectively, with 13 bases between them. This CDR3 spans 13 amino acids. Written as DNA, the CDR3 is TGTGCCAGCAGCTCATCGGACAAAGGTGGCTACACCTTC. Protein product: CASSSSDKGGYTF. The variable domain in full, completed from reference TRBV11-2 and TRBJ1-2, reads EAGVAQSPRYKIIEKRQSVAFWCNPISGHATLYWYQQILGQGPKLLIQFQNNGVVDDSQLPKDRFSAERLKGVDSTLKIQPAKLEDSAVYLCASSSSDKGGYTFGSGTRLTVV.

This chain joins TRBV5-5 and TRBJ1-4; D remains ambiguous. The germline V gene has CDR1 SGHKS and CDR2 YYEKEE (reference sequence). V lost 3 bases, J lost 10 bases, and 22 bases lay in between. CDR3 length: 16 residues. CDR3 protein: CASSSQPRVREGKLFF. DNA of the CDR3: TGTGCCAGCAGCTCCCAACCCAGAGTGAGGGAGGGAAAACTGTTTTTT.